This T cell receptor (beta chain) emerged from a study of control samples from healthy donors and cancer patients. Germline V gene sequence: CDR1 MGHRA, CDR2 YSYEKL. The V and J ends lost 1 base and 1 base, in that order; junction bases with no gene match: 17. This CDR3 contains 20 residues. Sequencing used immunoSEQ multiplex PCR; TCRdb keeps in-frame clones, though not all of them. This table holds 120,000 or so clones, around 90% found once. Sequences were obtained from blood. The chain has TRBV4-1 and TRBJ2-3, with 7 bases identical to TRBD2. This receptor was taken from a man aged 18 to 30 in good health. The CDR3 coding sequence is TGCGCCAGCAGCCAAGCCAACCGGGGCGGGGGAGGATTGGGCACAGATACGCAGTATTTT. It is translated as CASSQANRGGGGLGTDTQYF.